These 7 T cell receptor beta chains were sequenced from one sample in a study of identical twins. Via MiXCR, TCRdb re-called the 5' RACE reads, giving one row per CDR3 protein. The sample carries roughly 230,000 distinct CDR3 sequences, about 9% recorded once. These same data were also listed under a study on yellow fever vaccine responses in identical twins.

Sample: CD8+ T cells sorted from blood. The origin of the receptors is a woman under 30 in good health.

This clonotype was found a few times. J is TRBJ2-1 and V is TRBV2; maybe TRBD2 (5 bases). Trimming cost V 7 bases and J 6 bases, with 13 bases left between them. The CDR3 is 13 amino acids. Germline values: CDR1 SNHLY, CDR2 FYNNEI. The CDR3 bases are TGTGCCAGCAATTACGCAAGCGGCAATGAGCAGTTCTTC. This translates into CASNYASGNEQFF.

This clonotype was counted ten times or more. The chain links TRBV29-1 to TRBJ2-3; the D is unclear. V was shortened by 7 bases and J by 1 base, with 9 bases between the two germline ends. The CDR3 is 12 amino acids. The germline V gene has CDR1 SQVTM and CDR2 ANQGSEA. CDR3 residues: CSAVEGTDTQYF. The DNA of the CDR3 is TGCAGCGCTGTAGAGGGCACAGATACGCAGTATTTT.

This clonotype was seen repeatedly, ten times or more. This chain joins TRBV7-2 and TRBJ2-2, with TRBD2 matching 7 bases. The junction had 17 bases not matched to a gene; V was cut back by 9 bases and J by 7 bases. Germline values: CDR1 SGHTA, CDR2 FQGNSA. CDR3 length: 16 amino acids. This CDR3 reads CASTREGTYQDGELFF. Written as DNA, the CDR3 is TGTGCCAGTACTAGGGAGGGAACTTACCAGGACGGGGAGCTGTTTTTT. Combining the CDR3 with reference TRBV7-2 and TRBJ2-2 gives the whole variable domain GAGVSQSPSNKVTEKGKDVELRCDPISGHTALYWYRQSLGQGLEFLIYFQGNSAPDKSGLPSDRFSAERTGGSVSTLTIQRTQQEDSAVYLCASTREGTYQDGELFFGEGSRLTVL.

The chain combines TRBV6-1 with TRBJ1-5; D is undetermined. Germline V gene lookup returns CDR1 MNHNS and CDR2 SASEGT. CDR3 length equals 15 residues. V shed 7 bases and J shed 0 bases, with 13 bases lying between them. CDR3 residues: CASKMTAYSNQPQHF. The CDR3 DNA is TGTGCCAGCAAAATGACCGCATATAGCAATCAGCCCCAGCATTTT.

In regard to this clonotype: Mismatch with germline at one junction end may stem from a read error. The chain couples TRBV6-4 to TRBJ2-3, with TRBD1 matching over 7 bases. This CDR3 is built from 17 residues. The germline V gene has CDR1 MRHNA and CDR2 SNTAGT. The CDR3 DNA sequence: TGTGCCAGCAGTTACTCCCAGGGGGAAGTTTTCACAGATACGCAGTATTTT. This translates into CASSYSQGEVFTDTQYF.

V and J are TRBV19 and TRBJ1-2, with D hard to call. CDR3 length equals 13 residues. From germline, CDR1 is LNHDA and CDR2 SQIVND (reference sequence). Deletions cut 7 bases from V and 7 bases from J, with 16 bases between. In DNA form, the CDR3 reads TGTGCCAGTACCGCTCAAGGAGCCGCTGGCTACACCTTC. Amino acids: CASTAQGAAGYTF.

This clonotype was counted a few times. The V and J genes are TRBV6-2 or TRBV6-3 and TRBJ2-1; TRBD2 matches at 7 bases. The junction had 19 bases not matched to a gene; V was cut back by 8 bases and J by 6 bases. Germline CDR1 and CDR2: MNHEY and SVGEGT. The CDR3 runs to 17 residues. CDR3 protein: CASHSAPRGGPFNEQFF. In DNA form, the CDR3 reads TGTGCCAGCCATTCGGCCCCGCGGGGAGGGCCTTTCAATGAGCAGTTCTTC.